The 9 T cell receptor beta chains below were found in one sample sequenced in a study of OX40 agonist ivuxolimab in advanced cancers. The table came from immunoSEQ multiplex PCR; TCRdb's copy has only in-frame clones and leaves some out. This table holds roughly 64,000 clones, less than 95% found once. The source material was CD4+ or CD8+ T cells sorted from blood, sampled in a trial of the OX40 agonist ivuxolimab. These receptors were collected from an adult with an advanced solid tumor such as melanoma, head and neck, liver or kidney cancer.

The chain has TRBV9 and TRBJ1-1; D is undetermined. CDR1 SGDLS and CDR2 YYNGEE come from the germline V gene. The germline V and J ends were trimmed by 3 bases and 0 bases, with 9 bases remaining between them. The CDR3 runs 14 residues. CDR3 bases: TGTGCCAGCAGCGAGCGAAGCATGAACACTGAAGCTTTCTTT. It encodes CASSERSMNTEAFF.

The CDR3 loop is CASSIDRGAYGYTF. CDR3 coding DNA: TGTGCCAGCAGCATTGACAGGGGGGCCTATGGCTACACCTTC. The V gene is TRBV7-9, the J gene TRBJ1-2, with TRBD1 matching over 9 bases. Per the germline V gene, CDR1 is SEHNR and CDR2 is FQNEAQ (reference sequence). The CDR3 is 14 residues long. V shed 5 bases, J shed 4 bases, and the junction held 5 bases outside the gene matches.

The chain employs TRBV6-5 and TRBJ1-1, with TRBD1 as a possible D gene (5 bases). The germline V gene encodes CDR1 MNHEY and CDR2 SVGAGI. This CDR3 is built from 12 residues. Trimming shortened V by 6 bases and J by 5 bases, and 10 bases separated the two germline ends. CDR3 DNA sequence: TGTGCCAGCAGCCCCCAGGGTACTGAAGCTTTCTTT. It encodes CASSPQGTEAFF.

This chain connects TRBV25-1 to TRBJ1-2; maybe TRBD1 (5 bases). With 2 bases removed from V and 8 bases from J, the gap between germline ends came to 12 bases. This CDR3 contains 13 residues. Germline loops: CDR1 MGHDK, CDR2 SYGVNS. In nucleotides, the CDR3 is TGTGCCAGCAGTGAACGGACAAGGCTCGGCTACACCTTC. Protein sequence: CASSERTRLGYTF.

The CDR3 reads CASNLRGGTGTSSYEQYF. Here the CDR3 DNA reads TGTGCCAGCAACCTTAGGGGGGGGACAGGCACTTCTTCCTACGAGCAGTACTTC. This chain connects TRBV7-9 to TRBJ2-7; D might be TRBD1 (8 bases). This CDR3 comprises 18 residues. Germline V CDR1 and CDR2: SEHNR, FQNEAQ (reference sequence). Trimming stripped 7 bases from V and 1 base from J, with 26 bases between.

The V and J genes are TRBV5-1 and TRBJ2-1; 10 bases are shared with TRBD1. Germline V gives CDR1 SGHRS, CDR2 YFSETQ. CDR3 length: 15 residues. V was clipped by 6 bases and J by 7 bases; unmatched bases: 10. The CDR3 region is CASTTGTGDVNEQFF. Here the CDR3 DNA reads TGCGCCAGCACCACCGGGACAGGGGATGTAAATGAGCAGTTCTTC.

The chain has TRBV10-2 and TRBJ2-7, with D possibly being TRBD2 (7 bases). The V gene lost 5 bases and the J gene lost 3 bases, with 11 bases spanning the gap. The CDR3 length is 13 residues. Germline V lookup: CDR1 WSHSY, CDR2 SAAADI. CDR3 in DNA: TGCGCCAGCAGTCGAGGGGGGGACTACGAGCAGTACTTC. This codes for CASSRGGDYEQYF.

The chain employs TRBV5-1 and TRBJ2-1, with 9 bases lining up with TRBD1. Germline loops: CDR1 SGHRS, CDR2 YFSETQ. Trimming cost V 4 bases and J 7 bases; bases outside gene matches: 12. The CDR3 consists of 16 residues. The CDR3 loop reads CASSRDPGQGLNEQFF. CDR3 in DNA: TGCGCCAGCAGCAGAGATCCGGGACAGGGATTGAATGAGCAGTTCTTC.

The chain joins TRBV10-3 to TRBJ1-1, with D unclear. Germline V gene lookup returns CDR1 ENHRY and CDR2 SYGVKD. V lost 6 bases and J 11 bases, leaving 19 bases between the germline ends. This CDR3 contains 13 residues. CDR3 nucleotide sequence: TGTGCCATCAGCCCGGATCATTCAACGACGGCTTTCTTT. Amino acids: CAISPDHSTTAFF.